These T cell receptor beta chains were read from a single sample in a study of immune evolution from preneoplasia to lung adenocarcinoma. Assay used: immunoSEQ multiplex PCR; TCRdb lists only in-frame clones, some missing. Of over 2,000 clones in the sample, about four fifths were seen once. The specimen sequenced was FFPE normal lung tissue adjacent to the tumor. The origin of the receptors is a person between 60 and 70 years old with lung adenocarcinoma. The CDR3 runs from the conserved cysteine through the conserved F or W. A D gene is named only where the DNA matches it firmly. The size entry is marked missing in some rows and otherwise reads once, few, many or a size class.

v_gene	d_gene	abundance	len	j_gene	CDR3nt	CDR3aa
TRBV18	-	-	15	TRBJ2-5	TGTGCCAGCTCACCTAAGAACGGGATGCAAGAGACCCAGTACTTC	CASSPKNGMQETQYF
TRBV28	-	few	16	TRBJ1-1	TGTGCCAGCAGTTTACCAAGGACATCTGGGAACACTGAAGCTTTCTTT	CASSLPRTSGNTEAFF
TRBV19	TRBD2	-	16	TRBJ2-5	TGTGCCAGTAGTCAACTACTAGCGGGAGGGCAGGAGACCCAGTACTTC	CASSQLLAGGQETQYF
TRBV7-9	-	-	15	TRBJ2-3	TGTGCCAGCAGCCGCCCCACAGGGAACCGAAATACGCAGTATTTT	CASSRPTGNRNTQYF
TRBV5-1	-	-	13	TRBJ1-2	TGCGCCAGCAGCTTGGCAGGACTCGATGGCTACACCTTC	CASSLAGLDGYTF
TRBV6-5	TRBD1	-	15	TRBJ1-2	TGTGCCAGCAGACCAGGACAGGGGACTAACTATGGCTACACCTTC	CASRPGQGTNYGYTF
TRBV28	TRBD2	-	15	TRBJ2-2	TGTGCCAGCCGACCCTCGCGGGGGTCGTCCGGGGAGCTGTTTTTT	CASRPSRGSSGELFF
TRBV11-1	TRBD1	once	15	TRBJ2-1	TGTGCCAGCAGCAAGGGGGGACAGGGATCCAATGAGCAGTTCTTC	CASSKGGQGSNEQFF
TRBV4-1	TRBD2	-	17	TRBJ2-2	TGCGCCAGCAGCTCGACTAGCGGGAGAGCGAACACCGGGGAGCTGTTTTTT	CASSSTSGRANTGELFF
TRBV9	-	-	15	TRBJ2-3	TGTGCCAGCAGCGTAGACGGCACCTACACAGATACGCAGTATTTT	CASSVDGTYTDTQYF
TRBV19	TRBD2	once	15	TRBJ2-3	TGTGCCAGTAGTACGGGACTAGCGGGAGCAGATACGCAGTATTTT	CASSTGLAGADTQYF
TRBV9	TRBD1	-	13	TRBJ1-3	TGTGCCAGCAGCTTGGGACAGAGAAACACCATATATTTT	CASSLGQRNTIYF
TRBV28	-	-	13	TRBJ2-5	TGTGCCAGCCAAGACGGTAACCAAGAGACCCAGTACTTC	CASQDGNQETQYF
TRBV18	-	-	13	TRBJ2-7	TGTGCCAGCTCACCGGATGCCTCCTACGAGCAGTACTTC	CASSPDASYEQYF
TRBV7-3	-	-	13	TRBJ2-7	TGTGCCAGCAGCTTGGGGATTTGGGACGAGCAGTACTTC	CASSLGIWDEQYF
TRBV2	TRBD1	few	14	TRBJ2-4	TGTGCCAGCAGGCCCGGGACAGCGGTCAACATTCAGTACTTC	CASRPGTAVNIQYF
TRBV7-6	-	-	16	TRBJ2-1	TGTGCCAGCACCCCCGGGGAGACTGGGCCTACCAATGAGCAGTTCTTC	CASTPGETGPTNEQFF
TRBV6-5	TRBD1	-	16	TRBJ1-4	TGTGCCAGCAGTTACTCCCCGACAGGGCTTAATGAAAAACTGTTTTTT	CASSYSPTGLNEKLFF
TRBV28	-	-	13	TRBJ2-7	TGTGCCAGCAGTTTATCAGGGAAAAACGAGCAGTACTTC	CASSLSGKNEQYF
TRBV25-1	-	-	18	TRBJ2-5	TGTGCCAGCAGTGTATCGCACGCCCCCCCGGGGGCCAGGGAGACCCAGTACTTC	CASSVSHAPPGARETQYF
TRBV28	TRBD1	-	16	TRBJ1-1	TGTGCCAGCAGCCCTAGATGGACAGGGTTGAACACTGAAGCTTTCTTT	CASSPRWTGLNTEAFF
TRBV2	TRBD2	-	15	TRBJ2-7	TGTGCCAGCAGTGCGGAGGCGGGAGCCCCCTACGAGCAGTACTTC	CASSAEAGAPYEQYF
TRBV6-1	-	-	16	TRBJ2-7	TGTGCCAGCAGTGAAAGCTGGACCCCAAGCTCCTACGAGCAGTACTTC	CASSESWTPSSYEQYF
TRBV7-6	-	-	13	TRBJ2-5	TGTGCCAGCAGCTTGAACTTACAAGAGACCCAGTACTTC	CASSLNLQETQYF
TRBV7-2	-	-	15	TRBJ2-1	TGTGCCAGCAGCTTCTACTTATCCCCCTACAATGAGCAGTTCTTC	CASSFYLSPYNEQFF
TRBV6-1	-	-	14	TRBJ1-1	TGTGCCAGCAGTGAAGAGGTCATGAACACTGAAGCTTTCTTT	CASSEEVMNTEAFF
TRBV28	-	-	16	TRBJ2-4	TGTGCCAGCACCGGCTCGGACCCGTCAGCCAAAAACATTCAGTACTTC	CASTGSDPSAKNIQYF
TRBV7-9	-	-	13	TRBJ1-1	TGTGCCAGCAGCTTTAACATGAACACTGAAGCTTTCTTT	CASSFNMNTEAFF
TRBV6-5	-	-	14	TRBJ1-2	TGTGCCAGCAGCCCCTCCAGGGCGAACTATGGCTACACCTTC	CASSPSRANYGYTF
TRBV28	TRBD1	-	16	TRBJ1-5	TGTGCCAGCAGTTCTCTCCTGGACAGGAGCAATCAGCCCCAGCATTTT	CASSSLLDRSNQPQHF
TRBV18	-	-	15	TRBJ1-1	TGTGCCAGCTCACCACGGGGGGGGTCGAACACTGAAGCTTTCTTT	CASSPRGGSNTEAFF
TRBV5-1	-	-	16	TRBJ1-1	TGCGCCAGCAGCTTGGAAGGTCCCCTGGAGGGCACTGAAGCTTTCTTT	CASSLEGPLEGTEAFF
TRBV7-9	-	-	15	TRBJ2-2	TGTGCCAGCAGCCCACGTATTGGGGGCACCGGGGAGCTGTTTTTT	CASSPRIGGTGELFF
TRBV2	TRBD1	few	15	TRBJ2-5	TGTGCCAGCAGTACTAAACCAGGGGGCCCGGAGACCCAGTACTTC	CASSTKPGGPETQYF
TRBV27	TRBD1	-	17	TRBJ2-2	TGTGCCAGCAGTCCCCTCCGTGGACAGGCGAACACCGGGGAGCTGTTTTTT	CASSPLRGQANTGELFF
TRBV29-1	TRBD2	-	18	TRBJ2-1	TGCAGCGTTGAGGGACTAGCGGGACTCCAAAGCTCCTACAATGAGCAGTTCTTC	CSVEGLAGLQSSYNEQFF